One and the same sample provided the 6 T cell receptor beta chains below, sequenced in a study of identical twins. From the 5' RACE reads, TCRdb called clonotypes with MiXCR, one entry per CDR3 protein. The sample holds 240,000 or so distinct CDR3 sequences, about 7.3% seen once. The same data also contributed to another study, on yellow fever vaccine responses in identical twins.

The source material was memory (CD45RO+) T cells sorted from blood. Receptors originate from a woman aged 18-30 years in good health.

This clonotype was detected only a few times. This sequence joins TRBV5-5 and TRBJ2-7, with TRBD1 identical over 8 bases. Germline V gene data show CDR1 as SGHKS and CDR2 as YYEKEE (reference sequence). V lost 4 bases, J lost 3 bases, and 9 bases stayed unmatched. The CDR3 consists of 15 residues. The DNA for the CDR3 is TGTGCCAGCAGCAGATCGGCGGACAGGGACTACGAGCAGTACGTC. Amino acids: CASSRSADRDYEQYV.

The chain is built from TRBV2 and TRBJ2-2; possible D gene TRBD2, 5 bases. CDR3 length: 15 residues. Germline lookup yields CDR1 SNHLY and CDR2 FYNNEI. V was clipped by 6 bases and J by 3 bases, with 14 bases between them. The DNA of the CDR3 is TGTGCCAGCAGAAGTTGGGGTAGCGACACCGGGGAGCTGTTTTTT. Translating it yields CASRSWGSDTGELFF.

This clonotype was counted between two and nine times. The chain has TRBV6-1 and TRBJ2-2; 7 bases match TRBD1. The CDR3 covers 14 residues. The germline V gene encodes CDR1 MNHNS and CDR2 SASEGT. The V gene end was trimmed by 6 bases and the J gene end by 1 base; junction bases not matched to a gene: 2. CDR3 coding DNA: TGTGCCAGCAGGACAGGGCGGAACACCGGGGAGCTGTTTTTT. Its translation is CASRTGRNTGELFF.

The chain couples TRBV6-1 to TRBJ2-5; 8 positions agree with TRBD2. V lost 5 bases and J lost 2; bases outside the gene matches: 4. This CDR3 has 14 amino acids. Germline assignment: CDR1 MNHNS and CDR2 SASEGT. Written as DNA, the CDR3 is TGTGCCAGCAGTAAAGGGACTAGTCAAGAGACCCAGTACTTC. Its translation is CASSKGTSQETQYF.

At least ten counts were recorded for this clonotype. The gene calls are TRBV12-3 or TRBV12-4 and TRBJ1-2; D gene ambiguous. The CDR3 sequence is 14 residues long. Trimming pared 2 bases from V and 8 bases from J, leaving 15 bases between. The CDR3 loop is CASSLPAGSTGYTF. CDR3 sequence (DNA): TGTGCCAGCAGTTTACCCGCGGGGAGTACGGGCTACACCTTC.

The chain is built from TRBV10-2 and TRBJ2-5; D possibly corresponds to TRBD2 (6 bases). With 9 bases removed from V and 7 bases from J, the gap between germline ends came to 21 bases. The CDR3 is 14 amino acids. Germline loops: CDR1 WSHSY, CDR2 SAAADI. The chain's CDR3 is CASAGTLRGGTQYF. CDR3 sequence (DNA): TGCGCCAGTGCCGGGACTTTGAGGGGAGGGACCCAGTACTTC.